This TCR beta chain is drawn from a study of blood T cell repertoires in COVID-19. Overall study: Both acute and convalescent COVID-19 samples were obtained from the United States, Italy and Spain. T cells, B-cell-depleted T cells, or PBMCs supplied cDNA or gDNA.

The V gene end was trimmed by 5 bases and the J gene end by 2 bases; junction bases not matched to a gene: 6. From germline, CDR1 is MDHEN and CDR2 SYDVKM. This CDR3 region has 14 residues. Assay: immunoSEQ multiplex PCR; the TCRdb copy retains only in-frame clones and omits some. The data contain 150,000 to 200,000 clones, 80% to 90% of them singletons. V usage is TRBV28 and J usage is TRBJ2-7, with 7 bases aligning to TRBD1. This clonotype was sampled from a man aged 55-75 years with acute or convalescent COVID-19. The sample was peripheral blood. CDR3 coding DNA: TGTGCCAGCAGTCTATCGGGACAGCCCTACGAGCAGTACTTC. Its translation: CASSLSGQPYEQYF.